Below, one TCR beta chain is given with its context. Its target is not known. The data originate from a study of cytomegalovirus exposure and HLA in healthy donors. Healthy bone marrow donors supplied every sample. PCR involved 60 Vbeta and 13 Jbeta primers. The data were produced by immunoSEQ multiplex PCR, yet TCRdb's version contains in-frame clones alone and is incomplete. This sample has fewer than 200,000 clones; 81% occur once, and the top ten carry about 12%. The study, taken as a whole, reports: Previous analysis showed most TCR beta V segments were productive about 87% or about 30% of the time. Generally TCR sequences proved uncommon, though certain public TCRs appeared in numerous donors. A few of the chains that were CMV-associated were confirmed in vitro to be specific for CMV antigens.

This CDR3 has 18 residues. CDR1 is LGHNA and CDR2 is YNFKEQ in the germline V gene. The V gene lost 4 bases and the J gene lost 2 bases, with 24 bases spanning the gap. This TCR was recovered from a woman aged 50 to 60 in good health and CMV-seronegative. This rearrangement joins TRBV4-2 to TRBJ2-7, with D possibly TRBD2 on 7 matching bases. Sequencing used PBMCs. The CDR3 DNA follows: TGTGCCAGCAGCCCGGCGGGGGCAGGGTTCACCTGGGCCTACGAGCAGTACTTC. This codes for CASSPAGAGFTWAYEQYF.